This record covers a single T cell receptor (beta chain). Its antigen remains unknown. The germline gives CDR1 SGHDT, CDR2 YYEEEE. The V end lost 2 bases, the J end lost 0 bases, and 20 bases lay between the germline ends. CDR3 length equals 19 residues. The sample originates from a study of T cell clones after liver transplantation. Study in general: Immunosuppression withdrawal was tried within 2 years after liver transplantation in this trial. TCRbeta sequencing after a pre-transplant mixed lymphocyte reaction identified graft-donor-reactive clones, later tracked in post-transplant blood.

Study-level findings and limits: Donor-reactive sequences fell more than third party-reactive ones, suggesting partial deletion.

The table came from immunoSEQ multiplex PCR; TCRdb's copy has only in-frame clones and leaves some out. The sample includes 55,000 or so clones, about 64% of them seen just once. The clonotype comes from a human donor who received a liver transplant. The genes are TRBV5-6 and TRBJ1-4; perhaps TRBD1 as D (6 bases). The material was CD4+ T cells from blood, obtained before liver transplant. Here the CDR3 reads CASSFFLSMTGPTNEKLFF. In DNA, the CDR3 is TGTGCCAGCAGCTTCTTCCTGAGCATGACAGGACCAACTAATGAAAAACTGTTTTTT.